This T cell receptor beta chain is drawn from a study of technical replicates of blood from a handful of donors. This clone was recorded only once. Data came from immunoSEQ multiplex PCR; TCRdb stores just in-frame clones and leaves some out. The top ten clones hold around 0.3% of a sample with 95,000 or so clones, about 95% of them seen once. Trimming at V came to 8 bases and at J to 6 bases, leaving 11 bases not matched to a gene. CDR3 length equals 15 residues. Germline assignment: CDR1 SEHNR and CDR2 FQNEAQ (reference sequence). This TCR was sampled from a human donor in good health. The V call is TRBV7-9, the J call TRBJ2-5, with 11 bases identical to TRBD2. What was sequenced was T cells isolated from PBMCs. The CDR3 DNA follows: TGTGCCAGCGGGGGACTAGCGGAATATCAAAAGACCCAGTACTTC. This encodes CASGGLAEYQKTQYF. Using reference TRBV7-9 and TRBJ2-5 for the parts outside the CDR3, the full variable domain is DTGVSQNPRHKITKRGQNVTFRCDPISEHNRLYWYRQTLGQGPEFLTYFQNEAQLEKSRLLSDRFSAERPKGSFSTLEIQRTEQGDSAMYLCASGGLAEYQKTQYFGPGTRLLVL.